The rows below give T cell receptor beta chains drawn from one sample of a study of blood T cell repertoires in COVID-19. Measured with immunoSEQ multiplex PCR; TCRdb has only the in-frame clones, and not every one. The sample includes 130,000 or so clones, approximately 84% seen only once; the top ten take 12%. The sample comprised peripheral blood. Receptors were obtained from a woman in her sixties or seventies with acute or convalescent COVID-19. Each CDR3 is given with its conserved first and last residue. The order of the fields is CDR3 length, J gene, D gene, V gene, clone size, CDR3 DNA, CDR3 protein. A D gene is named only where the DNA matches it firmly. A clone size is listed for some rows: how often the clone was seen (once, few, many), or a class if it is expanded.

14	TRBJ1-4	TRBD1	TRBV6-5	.	TGTGCCAGCAGGCGAACAGGGGGGAATGAAAAACTGTTTTTT	CASRRTGGNEKLFF
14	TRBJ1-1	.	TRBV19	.	TGTGCCAGTAGTCCCACAGTAGACAGCCCCGAAGCTTTCTTT	CASSPTVDSPEAFF
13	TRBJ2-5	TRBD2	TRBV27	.	TGTGCCAGCAGTTTAAAGCGGGAGGCGGCCCAGTACTTC	CASSLKREAAQYF
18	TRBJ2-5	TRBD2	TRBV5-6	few	TGTGCCAGCAGCTTCTATCCCATTAGCGGGGGGGCCAGAGAGACCCAGTACTTC	CASSFYPISGGARETQYF
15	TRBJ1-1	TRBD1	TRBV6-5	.	TGTGCCAGCAGACCAGTGACAGGGAACCTTCCTGAAGCTTTCTTT	CASRPVTGNLPEAFF
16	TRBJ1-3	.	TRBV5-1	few	TGCGCCAGCAGCTTGGGACAGTTAGACTCTGGAAACACCATATATTTT	CASSLGQLDSGNTIYF
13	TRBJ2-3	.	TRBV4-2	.	TGTGCCAGCAGCCAAGGGGCAGGAGATACGCAGTATTTT	CASSQGAGDTQYF
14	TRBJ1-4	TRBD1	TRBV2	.	TGTGCCAGCAGTGGGGGACAGGGAGGAGAAAAACTGTTTTTT	CASSGGQGGEKLFF
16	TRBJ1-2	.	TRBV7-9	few	TGTGCCAGCAGCTTATCATTAGTAGAAGCTAACTATGGCTACACCTTC	CASSLSLVEANYGYTF
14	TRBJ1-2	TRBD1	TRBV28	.	TGTGCCAGCAGTTCTGACAGGGTGGGCTATGGCTACACCTTC	CASSSDRVGYGYTF
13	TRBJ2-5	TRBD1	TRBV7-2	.	TGTGCCAGCAGCACGGACAGGGGCAGGGTGGAGTACTTC	CASSTDRGRVEYF
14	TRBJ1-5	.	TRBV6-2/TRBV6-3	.	TGTGCCAGCAGTCCATCAGGGGCCGGGCAGCCCCAGCATTTT	CASSPSGAGQPQHF
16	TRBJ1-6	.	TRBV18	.	TGTGCCAGCTCACCAACGCCCAGACTCTATAATTCACCCCTCCACTTT	CASSPTPRLYNSPLHF
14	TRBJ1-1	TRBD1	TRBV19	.	TGTGCCTCCCGGGACAGGGGGCTTGGGGCTGAAGCTTTCTTT	CASRDRGLGAEAFF
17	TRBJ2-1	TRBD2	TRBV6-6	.	TGTGCCAGCAGTCAGGAAAGGACTAGCGGGCACTACAATGAGCAGTTCTTC	CASSQERTSGHYNEQFF
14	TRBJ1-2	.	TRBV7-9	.	TGTGCCAGCAGCCCTACCGGGACAAACTATGGCTACACCTTC	CASSPTGTNYGYTF
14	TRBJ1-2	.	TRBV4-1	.	TGCGCCAGCAGCCAATCCGCCCTAAGTTCCGGCTACACCTTC	CASSQSALSSGYTF
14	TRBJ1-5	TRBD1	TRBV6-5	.	TGTGCCAGCAGTTCGCAGGGGGCCGGTCAGCCCCAGCATTTT	CASSSQGAGQPQHF
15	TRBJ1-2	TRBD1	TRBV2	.	TGTGCCAGCAGTGCCGAATTACAGGGGCTGTCTGGCTACACCTTC	CASSAELQGLSGYTF
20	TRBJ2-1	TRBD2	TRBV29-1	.	TGCAGCGTCGTAACCCTTCCGGGACTAGCGGGGGGAGGTATTTACAATGAGCAGTTCTTC	CSVVTLPGLAGGGIYNEQFF
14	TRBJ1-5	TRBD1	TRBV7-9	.	TGTGCCAGCAGCAAGGACAGGGTAGGACAGCCCCAGCATTTT	CASSKDRVGQPQHF
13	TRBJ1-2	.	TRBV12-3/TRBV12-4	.	TGTGCCAGCAGTTTGGGCAGCCGAGGGGGCTACACCTTC	CASSLGSRGGYTF
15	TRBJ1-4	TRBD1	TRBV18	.	TGTGCCAGCTCACCGATTGACAGGGGAGATGAAAAACTGTTTTTT	CASSPIDRGDEKLFF
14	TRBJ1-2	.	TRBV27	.	TGTGCCATACTCCGGGGATTAGCTAACTATGGCTACACCTTC	CAILRGLANYGYTF
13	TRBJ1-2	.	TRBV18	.	TGTGCCAGCTCACCTCCAGCTAACTATGGCTACACCTTC	CASSPPANYGYTF
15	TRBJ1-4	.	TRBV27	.	TGTGCCAGCAGTTTATCAAGGGGTTCTAATGAAAAACTGTTTTTT	CASSLSRGSNEKLFF
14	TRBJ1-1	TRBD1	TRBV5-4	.	TGTGCCAGCAGTCGGAGGGGACAGGGACTTGAAGCTTTCTTT	CASSRRGQGLEAFF
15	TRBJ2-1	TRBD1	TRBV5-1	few	TGCGCCAGCAGCTTACAGGGGAACTCCTACAATGAGCAGTTCTTC	CASSLQGNSYNEQFF
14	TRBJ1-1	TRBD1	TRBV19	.	TGTGCCAGTCGGGGACAGCGTTTGAACACTGAAGCTTTCTTT	CASRGQRLNTEAFF
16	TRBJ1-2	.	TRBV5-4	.	TGTGCCAGCAGCTTGGATTTAGGCGGCTACTCCTATGGCTACACCTTC	CASSLDLGGYSYGYTF
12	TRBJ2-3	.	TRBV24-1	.	TGTGCCACCAGCGACTCCACAGATACGCAGTATTTT	CATSDSTDTQYF
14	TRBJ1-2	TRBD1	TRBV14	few	TGTGCCAGCAGCCTTCGGACAGGAATCTATGGCTACACCTTC	CASSLRTGIYGYTF
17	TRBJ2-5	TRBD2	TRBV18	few	TGTGCCAGCTCACGGTTCGGGACTAGCGGGGCCCAAGAGACCCAGTACTTC	CASSRFGTSGAQETQYF
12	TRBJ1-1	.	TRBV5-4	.	TGTGCCAGCAGCTCGGCGAAACTAGTGGCTTTCTTT	CASSSAKLVAFF
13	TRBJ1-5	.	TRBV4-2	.	TGTGCCAGCAGCCAAGACCTCTATCAGCCCCAGCATTTT	CASSQDLYQPQHF
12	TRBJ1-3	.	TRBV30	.	TGTGCCTGGAACCCGGGAGGAAACACCATATATTTT	CAWNPGGNTIYF
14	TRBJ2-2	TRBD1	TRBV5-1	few	TGCGCCAGCAGTTGGACAGGGGGCCCCGGGGAGCTGTTTTTT	CASSWTGGPGELFF
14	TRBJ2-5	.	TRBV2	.	TGTGCCAGCAGCGTCTCGCGAGGCGGGGAGACCCAGTACTTC	CASSVSRGGETQYF
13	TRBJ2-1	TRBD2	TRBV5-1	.	TGCGCCAGTCATAGCGGGGGGTACAATGAGCAGTTCTTC	CASHSGGYNEQFF
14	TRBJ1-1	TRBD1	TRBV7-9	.	TGTGCCAGCAGCTCGGGACAGGTTAACACTGAAGCTTTCTTT	CASSSGQVNTEAFF